This TCR beta chain was sequenced in a study of Tregs in tolerant kidney transplant recipients. Across the whole study: Sorting of CD4+CD25+CD127- cells followed 3-day belatacept mixed lymphocyte reactions, sometimes with roughly 5-day graft donor restimulation.

Notes on the study in general: The small number of patients limits these findings pending further validation. This study did not directly address biological reproducibility. Tregs expanded with activated donor B cells seemed most donor-specific.

Profiled with immunoSEQ multiplex PCR; TCRdb holds only in-frame clones, not every one. The sample contains about 1,300 clones, just over 45% of which appear only once. This clone was observed a handful of times. As yet, its antigen is unknown. The V end was cut by 5 bases, the J end by 1 base, with 11 bases between. CDR3 size: 14 residues. Per germline, CDR1 SGHTA and CDR2 FQGTGA. V is TRBV7-3 and J is TRBJ2-5, with D maybe TRBD1 (6 bases). The TCR comes from a human donor in good health. Input material: Tregs from blood cultured with allogeneic cells. The CDR3 bases are TGTGCCAGCAGCCGTTCCAGGGGCCAAGAGACCCAGTACTTC. Encoded protein: CASSRSRGQETQYF.